A few counts support the clone carrying this TCR beta chain. Its specificity is unknown. This record comes from a study of blood T cells in healthy people across ages. Study results and limitations: Roughly linearly, TCR beta diversity per million T cells fell as age increased. No conclusive comparison of naive versus antigen-experienced cells was possible with unsorted PBMCs.

A second PCR of 7 to 11 cycles used a sample-barcoded 5' primer and a J-beta primer mix. TCRdb recomputed calls from the 5' RACE reads with MiXCR, one row per CDR3 protein. The sample shows approximately 800,000 distinct CDR3 sequences, approximately 25% of them seen only once. Losses at the gene ends were 2 bases for V and 5 bases for J; bases not matched to a gene: 11. Germline assignment: CDR1 SEHNR and CDR2 FQNEAQ (reference sequence). The CDR3 spans 18 residues. Researchers isolated at least 7 million PBMCs per sample. These data are also associated with another study on T cells of mothers and their children.

This receptor was identified in a boy between 10 and 17 years old in good health. The sequenced sample consisted of blood. The chain couples TRBV7-9 to TRBJ2-1; 11 bases are shared with TRBD2. CDR3 amino acids: CASSLRRSTSGNHNEQFF. For the CDR3, the DNA is TGTGCCAGCAGCTTAAGGAGGTCGACTAGCGGGAACCACAATGAGCAGTTCTTC.